The 9 T cell receptor beta chains presented below share a single source sample, sequenced in a study of blood T cells in healthy people across ages. Alongside a J-beta primer mix, a sample-barcoded 5' primer served in a second PCR lasting 7 to 11 cycles. Via MiXCR, TCRdb re-called the 5' RACE reads, giving one row per CDR3 protein. The profile shows 800,000 or so distinct CDR3 sequences, about half of them singletons. Sequencing input: blood. Receptors were obtained from a man of 80 years or more in good health.

The chain is built from TRBV10-3 and TRBJ2-7; 10 nucleotides agree with TRBD2. Germline V gene lookup returns CDR1 ENHRY and CDR2 SYGVKD. The CDR3 consists of 16 residues. Trimming removed 7 bases from V and 2 bases from J; junction bases left unmatched: 11. The CDR3 DNA reads as TGTGCCATCACCGCAGCTAGCGGGAGTTTGGCCTACGAGCAGTACTTC. It encodes CAITAASGSLAYEQYF.

This clonotype has ten or more counts. V and J are TRBV5-1 and TRBJ2-7, with D unresolved. The CDR3 is 16 residues long. CDR1 and CDR2 from the germline V gene are SGHRS and YFSETQ. Trimming stripped 4 bases from V and 2 bases from J, with 19 bases between. CDR3 DNA: TGCGCCAGCAGCCTAGGCTCAGGACCAGCCCCCTACGAGCAGTACTTC. This sequence encodes CASSLGSGPAPYEQYF.

V is TRBV7-3 and J is TRBJ2-3; D remains unclear. The length of the CDR3 is 13 residues. Germline V gives CDR1 SGHTA, CDR2 FQGTGA. Between the trimmed V and J ends, which lost 5 bases and 2 bases, there was a span of 8 bases. The CDR3 DNA sequence: TGTGCCAGCAGCGGAGTGAACACAGATACGCAGTATTTT. It encodes CASSGVNTDTQYF.

The chain employs TRBV3-1 and TRBJ2-2, with 10 bases matching TRBD2. After removal of 5 bases from V and 6 bases from J, the junction contained 9 bases not matched to a gene. CDR1 is LGHDT and CDR2 is YNNKEL in the germline V gene (reference sequence). The CDR3 has 16 residues. The CDR3 nucleotides read TGTGCCAGCAGCAAAGGGGAGCTAGCGGGAGCCGGGGAGCTGTTTTTT. Translated, it gives CASSKGELAGAGELFF.

The chain has TRBV20-1 and TRBJ2-5; TRBD2 is a possible D gene (5 bases). Germline loops: CDR1 DFQATT, CDR2 SNEGSKA (reference sequence). Between the trimmed V and J ends, which lost 3 bases and 4 bases, there was a span of 15 bases. This CDR3 is 14 amino acids long. The CDR3 nucleotides read TGCAGTGCTAGCCACGGACTCTCGGGAGAGACCCAGTACTTC. It encodes CSASHGLSGETQYF.

At least ten counts were recorded for this clonotype. The chain combines TRBV5-1 with TRBJ2-5; 9 positions agree with TRBD1. Losses at the gene ends were 4 bases for V and 5 bases for J; bases not matched to a gene: 9. The length of the CDR3 is 15 residues. Germline CDR1 and CDR2: SGHRS and YFSETQ. This CDR3 is CASSITGGGMETQYF. In DNA form, the CDR3 reads TGCGCCAGCAGCATTACAGGGGGCGGGATGGAGACCCAGTACTTC.

Worth noting for this clonotype: A much larger clone lies one base from this, so it may be a read error. This CDR3 fails to terminate in the conserved phenylalanine or tryptophan, so it likely reflects a read error. The chain links TRBV7-2 to TRBJ2-1; no definite D call. V was trimmed by 2 bases and J by 8 bases, leaving 10 bases between them. The CDR3 spans 13 residues. Germline CDR1 reads SGHTA; CDR2 reads FQGNSA. Written as DNA, the CDR3 is TGTGCCAGCAGCTTACATCACCTCTATGAGCAGTTCTTA. Its translation: CASSLHHLYEQFL.

In this sample, this clonotype turned up once. The chain uses TRBV3-1 and TRBJ2-3; D is unclear. Trimming removed 1 base at V and 6 bases at J, with 11 bases between. Germline CDR1 is LGHDT and CDR2 is YNNKEL (reference sequence). The CDR3 runs 14 residues. This CDR3 reads CASSQGPVGDTQYF. The CDR3 nucleotides are TGTGCCAGCAGCCAAGGCCCCGTTGGGGATACGCAGTATTTT.

This clonotype turned up a few times. V gene TRBV29-1 combines with J gene TRBJ2-3; 7 bases map to TRBD2. V was clipped by 8 bases and J by 2 bases; unmatched bases: 10. The CDR3 covers 14 residues. Germline CDR1 and CDR2: SQVTM and ANQGSEA. The CDR3 loop reads CSSPERDHTDTQYF. The CDR3 nucleotides are TGCAGCTCCCCGGAGCGGGACCACACAGATACGCAGTATTTT.